What follows is one T cell receptor (beta chain) and its context. This entry is derived from a study of OX40 agonist ivuxolimab in advanced cancers. This CDR3 spans 19 amino acids. Libraries were prepared by immunoSEQ multiplex PCR; TCRdb keeps only in-frame clonotypes and omits some of them. The sample has 85,000 to 100,000 clones; 85% to 95% are singletons. Here the sequenced sample was CD4+ or CD8+ T cells sorted from blood, taken in a trial of the OX40 agonist ivuxolimab. J is TRBJ1-5 and V is TRBV21-1; the table calls TRBD1, which could not be checked here. TRBV21-1 is reported as a pseudogene. This TCR derives from an adult with an advanced solid tumor such as melanoma, head and neck, liver or kidney cancer. CDR3 DNA: TGTGCCAGCAGCACCTTCCCGGGACAGGCTGGATATAGCAATCAGCCCCAGCATTTT. Translating it yields CASSTFPGQAGYSNQPQHF.